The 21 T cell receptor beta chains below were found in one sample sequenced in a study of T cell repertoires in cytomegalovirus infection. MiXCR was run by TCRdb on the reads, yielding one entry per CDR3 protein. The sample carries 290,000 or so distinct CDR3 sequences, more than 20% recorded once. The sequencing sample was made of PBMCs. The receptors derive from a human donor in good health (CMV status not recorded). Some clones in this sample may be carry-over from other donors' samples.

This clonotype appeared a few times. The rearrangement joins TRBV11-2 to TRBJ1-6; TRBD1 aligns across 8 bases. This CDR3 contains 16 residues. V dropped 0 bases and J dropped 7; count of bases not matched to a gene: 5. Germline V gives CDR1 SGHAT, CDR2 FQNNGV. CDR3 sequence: CASSLDPWTGNSPLHF. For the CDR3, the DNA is TGTGCCAGCAGCTTAGACCCTTGGACAGGGAATTCACCCCTCCACTTT.

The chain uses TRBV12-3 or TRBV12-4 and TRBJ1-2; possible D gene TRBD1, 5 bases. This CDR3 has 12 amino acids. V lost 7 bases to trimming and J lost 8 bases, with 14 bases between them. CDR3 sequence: CASTRDSQGYTF. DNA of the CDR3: TGTGCCAGCACCCGGGACTCCCAGGGCTACACCTTC.

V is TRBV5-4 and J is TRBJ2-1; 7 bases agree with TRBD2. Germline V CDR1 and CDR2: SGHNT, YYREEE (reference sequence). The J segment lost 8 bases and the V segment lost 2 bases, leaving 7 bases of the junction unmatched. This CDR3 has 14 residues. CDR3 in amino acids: CASSFRGEVYEQFF. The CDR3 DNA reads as TGTGCCAGCAGCTTCCGGGGGGAGGTCTATGAGCAGTTCTTC.

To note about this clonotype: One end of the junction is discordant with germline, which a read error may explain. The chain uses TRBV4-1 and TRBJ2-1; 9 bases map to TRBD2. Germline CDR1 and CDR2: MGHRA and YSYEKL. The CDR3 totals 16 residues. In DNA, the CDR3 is TGCTCCAGCAGCCAAGATCGGCGGGAGGGCAGGAATGAGCAGTTCTTC. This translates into CSSSQDRREGRNEQFF.

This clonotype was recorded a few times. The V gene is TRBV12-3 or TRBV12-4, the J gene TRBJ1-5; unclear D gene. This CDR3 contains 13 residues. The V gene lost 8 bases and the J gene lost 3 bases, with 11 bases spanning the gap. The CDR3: CASSRTINQPQHF. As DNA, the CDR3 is TGTGCCAGCTCGAGGACCATCAATCAGCCCCAGCATTTT.

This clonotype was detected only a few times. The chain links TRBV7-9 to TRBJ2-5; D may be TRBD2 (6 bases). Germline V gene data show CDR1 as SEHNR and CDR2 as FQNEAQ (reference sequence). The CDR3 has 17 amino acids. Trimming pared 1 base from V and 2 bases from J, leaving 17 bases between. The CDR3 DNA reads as TGTGCCAGCAGCTTAGTGTTAGGCGGGGAGGTTCAAGAGACCCAGTACTTC. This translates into CASSLVLGGEVQETQYF.

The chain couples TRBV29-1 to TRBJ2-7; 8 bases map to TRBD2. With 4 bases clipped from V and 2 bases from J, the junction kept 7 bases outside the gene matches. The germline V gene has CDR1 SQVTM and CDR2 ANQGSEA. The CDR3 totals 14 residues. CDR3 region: CSVAPSGSPYEQYF. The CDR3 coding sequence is TGCAGCGTTGCCCCCAGCGGGAGCCCCTACGAGCAGTACTTC.

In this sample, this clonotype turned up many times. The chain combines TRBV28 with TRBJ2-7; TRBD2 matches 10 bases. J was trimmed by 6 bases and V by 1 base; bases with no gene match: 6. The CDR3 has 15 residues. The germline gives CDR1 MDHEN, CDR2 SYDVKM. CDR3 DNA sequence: TGTGCCAGCAGTTTATTAGCGGGAGGAGCTGGCGAGCAGTACTTC. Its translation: CASSLLAGGAGEQYF.

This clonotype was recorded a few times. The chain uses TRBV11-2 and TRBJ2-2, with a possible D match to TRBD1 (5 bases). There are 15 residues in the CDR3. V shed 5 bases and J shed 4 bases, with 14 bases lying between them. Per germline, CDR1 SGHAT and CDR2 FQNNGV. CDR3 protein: CASSRREVSTGELFF. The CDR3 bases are TGTGCCAGCAGCCGCAGGGAAGTGTCCACCGGGGAGCTGTTTTTT.

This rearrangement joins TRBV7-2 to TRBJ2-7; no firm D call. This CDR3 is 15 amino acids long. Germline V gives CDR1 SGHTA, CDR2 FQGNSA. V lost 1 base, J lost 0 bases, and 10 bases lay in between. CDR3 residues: CASSLVPQASYEQYF. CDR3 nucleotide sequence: TGTGCCAGCAGCTTAGTACCGCAGGCCTCCTACGAGCAGTACTTC.

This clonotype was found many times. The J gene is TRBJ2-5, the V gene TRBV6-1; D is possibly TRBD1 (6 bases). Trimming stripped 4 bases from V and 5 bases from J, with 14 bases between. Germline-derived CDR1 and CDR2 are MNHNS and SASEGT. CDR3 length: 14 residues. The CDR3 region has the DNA TGTGCCAGCAGTGCGGTACAGGGTGGGGAGACCCAGTACTTC. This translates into CASSAVQGGETQYF.

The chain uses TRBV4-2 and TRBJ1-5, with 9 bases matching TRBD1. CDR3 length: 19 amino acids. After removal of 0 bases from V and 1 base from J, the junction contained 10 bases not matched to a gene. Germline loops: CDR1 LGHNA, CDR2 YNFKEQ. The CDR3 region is CASSQDLRTGVGSNQPQHF. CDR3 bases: TGTGCCAGCAGCCAAGATCTCCGGACAGGGGTGGGGAGCAATCAGCCCCAGCATTTT.

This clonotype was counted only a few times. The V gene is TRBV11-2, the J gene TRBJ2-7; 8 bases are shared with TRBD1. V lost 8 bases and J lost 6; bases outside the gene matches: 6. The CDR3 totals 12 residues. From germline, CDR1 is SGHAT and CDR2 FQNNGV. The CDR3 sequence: CASWDRPSEQYF. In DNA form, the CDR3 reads TGTGCCAGCTGGGACAGGCCCTCCGAGCAGTACTTC. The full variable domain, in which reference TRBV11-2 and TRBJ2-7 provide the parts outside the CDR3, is EAGVAQSPRYKIIEKRQSVAFWCNPISGHATLYWYQQILGQGPKLLIQFQNNGVVDDSQLPKDRFSAERLKGVDSTLKIQPAKLEDSAVYLCASWDRPSEQYFGPGTRLTVT.

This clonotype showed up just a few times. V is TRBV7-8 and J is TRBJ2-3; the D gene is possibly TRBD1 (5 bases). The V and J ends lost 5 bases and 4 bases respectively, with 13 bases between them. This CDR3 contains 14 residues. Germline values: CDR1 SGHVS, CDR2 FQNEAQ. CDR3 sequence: CASSHRQLSDTQYF. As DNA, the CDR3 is TGTGCCAGCAGCCACCGACAGTTATCAGATACGCAGTATTTT.

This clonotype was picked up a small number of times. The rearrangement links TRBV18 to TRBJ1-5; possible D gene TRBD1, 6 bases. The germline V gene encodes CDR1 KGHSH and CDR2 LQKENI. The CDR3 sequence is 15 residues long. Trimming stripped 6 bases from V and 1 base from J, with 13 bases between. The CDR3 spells CASSRQVMSNQPQHF. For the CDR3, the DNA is TGTGCCAGCTCTCGACAGGTGATGAGCAATCAGCCCCAGCATTTT.

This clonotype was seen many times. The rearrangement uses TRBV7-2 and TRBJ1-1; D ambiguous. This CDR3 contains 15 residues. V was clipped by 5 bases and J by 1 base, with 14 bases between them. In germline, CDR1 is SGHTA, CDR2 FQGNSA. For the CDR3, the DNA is TGTGCCAGCAGCCCCGACTGGGCGGAGAACACTGAAGCTTTCTTT. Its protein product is CASSPDWAENTEAFF.

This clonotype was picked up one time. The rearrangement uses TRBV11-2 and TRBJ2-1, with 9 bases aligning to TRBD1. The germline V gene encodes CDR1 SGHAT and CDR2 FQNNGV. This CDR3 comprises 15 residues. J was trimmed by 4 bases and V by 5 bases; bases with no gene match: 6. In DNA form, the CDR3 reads TGTGCCAGCAGCCCGACAGGGGGGAAATACAATGAGCAGTTCTTC. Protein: CASSPTGGKYNEQFF.

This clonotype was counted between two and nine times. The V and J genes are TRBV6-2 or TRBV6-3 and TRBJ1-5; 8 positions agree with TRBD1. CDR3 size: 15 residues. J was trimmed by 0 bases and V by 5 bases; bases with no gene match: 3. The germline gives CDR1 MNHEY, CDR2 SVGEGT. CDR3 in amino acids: CASSGTGGSNQPQHF. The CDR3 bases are TGTGCCAGCAGTGGGACAGGTGGTAGCAATCAGCCCCAGCATTTT.

The CDR3 nucleotides read TGCAGTGCTAGAACCCCTAAGGAGGTATCGACCCAGTACTTC. This translates into CSARTPKEVSTQYF. The chain employs TRBV20-1 and TRBJ2-5, with TRBD2 as a possible D gene (5 bases). V lost 2 bases, J lost 7 bases, and 17 bases lay in between. Germline CDR1 DFQATT, CDR2 SNEGSKA (reference sequence). This CDR3 has 14 residues.

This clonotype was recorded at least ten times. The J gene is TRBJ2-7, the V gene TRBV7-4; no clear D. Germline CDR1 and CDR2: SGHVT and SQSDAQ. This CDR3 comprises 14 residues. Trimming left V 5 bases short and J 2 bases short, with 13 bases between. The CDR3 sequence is CASSDQGRAYEQYF. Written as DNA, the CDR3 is TGTGCCAGCAGCGACCAAGGTAGAGCCTACGAGCAGTACTTC.

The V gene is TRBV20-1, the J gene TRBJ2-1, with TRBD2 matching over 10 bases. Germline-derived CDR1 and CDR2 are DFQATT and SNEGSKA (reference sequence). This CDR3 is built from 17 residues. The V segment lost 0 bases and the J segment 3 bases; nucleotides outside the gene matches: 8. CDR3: CSARDDPSGRFYNEQFF. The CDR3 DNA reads TGCAGTGCTAGAGATGACCCTAGCGGGAGATTCTACAATGAGCAGTTCTTC.